This T cell receptor (beta chain) originates from a study of blood T cells in healthy people across ages. Study-wide results and caveats: Both higher diversity and more naive CD4+ cells marked long-lived donors when set against aged donors.

CDR3 length: 13 amino acids. Germline assignment: CDR1 SGHRS and CDR2 YFSETQ. Deletions cut 5 bases from V and 6 bases from J, with 13 bases between. Together with a sample-barcoded 5' primer, a J-beta primer mix was included in a second PCR lasting about 7 to 11 cycles. MiXCR was run by TCRdb on the 5' RACE reads, yielding one entry per CDR3 protein. Of around 2 million distinct CDR3 sequences listed, 35% to 50% were seen once; the top ten hold under 30%. As concerns this clonotype: What it recognizes is unknown.

The material sequenced was blood. V usage is TRBV5-1 and J usage is TRBJ2-3, with D unresolved. The TCR was taken from a human donor in good health. The CDR3 is CASRTTRADTQYF. The DNA of the CDR3 is TGCGCCAGCAGAACTACTCGGGCGGATACGCAGTATTTT.